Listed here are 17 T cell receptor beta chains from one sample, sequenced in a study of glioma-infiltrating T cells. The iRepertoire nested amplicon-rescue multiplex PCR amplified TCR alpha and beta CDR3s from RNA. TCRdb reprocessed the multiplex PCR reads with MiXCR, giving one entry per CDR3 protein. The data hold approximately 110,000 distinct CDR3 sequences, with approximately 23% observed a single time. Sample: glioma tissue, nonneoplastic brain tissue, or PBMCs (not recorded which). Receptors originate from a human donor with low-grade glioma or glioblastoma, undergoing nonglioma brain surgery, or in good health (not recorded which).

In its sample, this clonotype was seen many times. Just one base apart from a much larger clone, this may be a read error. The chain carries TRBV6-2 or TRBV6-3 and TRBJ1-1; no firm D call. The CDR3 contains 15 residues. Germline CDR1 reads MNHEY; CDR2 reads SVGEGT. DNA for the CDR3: TGTACCAGCAGCACTCCCCTCGGTCCCCTGAAAAGAGCTTTCTTT. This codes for CTSSTPLGPLKRAFF.

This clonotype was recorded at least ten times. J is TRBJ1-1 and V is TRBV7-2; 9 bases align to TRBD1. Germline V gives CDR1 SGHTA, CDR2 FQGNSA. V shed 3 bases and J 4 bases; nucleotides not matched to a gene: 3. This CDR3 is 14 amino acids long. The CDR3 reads CASSFGQGFTEAFF. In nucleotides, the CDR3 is TGTGCCAGCAGCTTTGGACAGGGGTTCACTGAAGCTTTCTTT.

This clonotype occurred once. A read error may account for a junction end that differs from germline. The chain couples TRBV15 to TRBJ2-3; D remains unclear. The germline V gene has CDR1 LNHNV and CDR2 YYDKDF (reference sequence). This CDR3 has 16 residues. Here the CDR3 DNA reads TGTGCCACCAGCAGAGATAAGGGCAGAGGCACAGATACACAGTATTTT. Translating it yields CATSRDKGRGTDTQYF.

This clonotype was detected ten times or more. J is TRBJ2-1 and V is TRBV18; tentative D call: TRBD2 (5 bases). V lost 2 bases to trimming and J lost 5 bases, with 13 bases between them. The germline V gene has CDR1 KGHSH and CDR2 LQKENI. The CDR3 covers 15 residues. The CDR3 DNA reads TGTGCCAGCTCACCAAGGGCCGGGATCAACAATGAGCAGTTCTTC. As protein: CASSPRAGINNEQFF.

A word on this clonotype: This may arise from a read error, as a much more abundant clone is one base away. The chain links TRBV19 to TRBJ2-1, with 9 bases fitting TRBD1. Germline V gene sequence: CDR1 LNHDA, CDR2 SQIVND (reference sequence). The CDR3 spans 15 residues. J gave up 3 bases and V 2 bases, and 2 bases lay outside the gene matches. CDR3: CASSIMGQGYNEQFF. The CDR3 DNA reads TGTGCCAGTAGTATAATGGGACAGGGCTACAATGAGCAGTTCTTC.

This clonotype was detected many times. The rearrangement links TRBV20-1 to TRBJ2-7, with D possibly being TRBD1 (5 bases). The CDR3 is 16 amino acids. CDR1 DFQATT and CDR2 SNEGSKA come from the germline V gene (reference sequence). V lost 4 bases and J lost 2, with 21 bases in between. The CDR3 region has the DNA TGCAGTGCTACCCTACACCAGGGAAATCCCCCCTACGAGCAGTACTTC. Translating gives CSATLHQGNPPYEQYF.

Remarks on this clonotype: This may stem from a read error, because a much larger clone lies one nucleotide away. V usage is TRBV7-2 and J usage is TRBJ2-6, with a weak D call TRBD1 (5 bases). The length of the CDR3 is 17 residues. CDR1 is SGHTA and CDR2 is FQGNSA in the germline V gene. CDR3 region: CASSLVFGFSGANVPTF. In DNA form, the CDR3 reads TGTGCCAGCAGCTTAGTTTTTGGTTTCTCTGGGGCCAACGTCCCGACTTTC. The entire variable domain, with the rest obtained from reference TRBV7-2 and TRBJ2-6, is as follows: GAGVSQSPSNKVTEKGKDVELRCDPISGHTALYWYRQSLGQGLEFLIYFQGNSAPDKSGLPSDRFSAERTGGSVSTLTIQRTQQEDSAVYLCASSLVFGFSGANVPTFGAGSRLTVL.

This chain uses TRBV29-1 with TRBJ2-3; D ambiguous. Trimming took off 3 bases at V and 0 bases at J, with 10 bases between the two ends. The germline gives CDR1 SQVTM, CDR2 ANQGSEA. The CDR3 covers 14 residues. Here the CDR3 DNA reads TGCAGCGTTGATGTTGGCAGTAGCACAGATACGCAGTATTTT. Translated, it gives CSVDVGSSTDTQYF.

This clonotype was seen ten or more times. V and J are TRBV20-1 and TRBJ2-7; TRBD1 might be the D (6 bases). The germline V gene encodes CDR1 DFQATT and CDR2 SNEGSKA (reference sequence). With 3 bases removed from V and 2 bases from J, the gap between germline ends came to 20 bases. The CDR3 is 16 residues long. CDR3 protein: CSASRTVMGEPYEQYF. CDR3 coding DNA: TGCAGTGCTAGCCGGACAGTCATGGGGGAGCCCTACGAGCAGTACTTC.

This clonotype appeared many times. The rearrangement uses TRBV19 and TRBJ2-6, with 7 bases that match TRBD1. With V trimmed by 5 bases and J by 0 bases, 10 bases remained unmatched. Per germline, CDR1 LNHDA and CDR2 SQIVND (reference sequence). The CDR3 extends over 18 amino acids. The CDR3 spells CASSYDGTDFSGANVLTF. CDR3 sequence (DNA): TGTGCCAGTAGTTATGATGGGACAGACTTCTCTGGGGCCAACGTCCTGACTTTC.

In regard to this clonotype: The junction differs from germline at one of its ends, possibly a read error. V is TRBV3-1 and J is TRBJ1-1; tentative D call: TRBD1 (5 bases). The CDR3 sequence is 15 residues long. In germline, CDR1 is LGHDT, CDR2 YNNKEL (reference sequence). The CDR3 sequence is CASRQVSKGRTEAFF. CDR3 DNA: TGTGCCAGCCGCCAAGTGAGTAAGGGGCGCACTGAAGCTTTCTTT.

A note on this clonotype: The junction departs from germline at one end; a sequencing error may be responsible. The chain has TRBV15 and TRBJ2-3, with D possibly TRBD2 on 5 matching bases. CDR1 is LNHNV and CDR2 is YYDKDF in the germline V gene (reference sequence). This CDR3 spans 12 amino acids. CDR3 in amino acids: CAASGPTDTQYF. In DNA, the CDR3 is TGTGCCGCCAGCGGACCCACAGATACGCAGTATTTT.

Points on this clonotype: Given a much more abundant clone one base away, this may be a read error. CDR3 nucleotides: TGTGCCAGCAGTTTAACGGTTGTCTCTGGAAACACCATATATTTT. Amino acids: CASSLTVVSGNTIYF. The chain joins TRBV28 to TRBJ1-3; D is ambiguous. The CDR3 spans 15 residues. Germline CDR1 and CDR2: MDHEN and SYDVKM. Trimming removed 2 bases at V and 0 bases at J, with 8 bases between.

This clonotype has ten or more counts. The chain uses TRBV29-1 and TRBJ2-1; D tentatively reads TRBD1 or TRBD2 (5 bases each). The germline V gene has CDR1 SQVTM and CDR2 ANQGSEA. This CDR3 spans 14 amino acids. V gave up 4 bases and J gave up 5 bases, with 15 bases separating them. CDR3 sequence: CSVVLGTLNNEQFF. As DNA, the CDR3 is TGCAGCGTTGTGCTCGGGACCCTGAACAATGAGCAGTTCTTC.

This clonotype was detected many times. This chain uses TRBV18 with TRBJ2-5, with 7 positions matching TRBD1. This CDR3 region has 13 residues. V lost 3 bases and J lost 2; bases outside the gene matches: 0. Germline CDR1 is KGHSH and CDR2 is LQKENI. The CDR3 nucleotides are TGTGCCAGCTCACCGGGACAGCAAGAGACCCAGTACTTC. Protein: CASSPGQQETQYF. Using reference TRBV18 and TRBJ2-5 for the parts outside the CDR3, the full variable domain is NAGVMQNPRHLVRRRGQEARLRCSPMKGHSHVYWYRQLPEEGLKFMVYLQKENIIDESGMPKERFSAEFPKEGPSILRIQQVVRGDSAAYFCASSPGQQETQYFGPGTRLLVL.

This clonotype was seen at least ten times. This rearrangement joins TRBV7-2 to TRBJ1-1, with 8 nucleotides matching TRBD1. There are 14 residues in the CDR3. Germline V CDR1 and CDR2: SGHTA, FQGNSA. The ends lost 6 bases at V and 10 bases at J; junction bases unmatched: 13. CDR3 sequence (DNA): TGTGCCAGCAGTCGGTCGGGGACAGGACCGGGAGCTTTCTTT. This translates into CASSRSGTGPGAFF.

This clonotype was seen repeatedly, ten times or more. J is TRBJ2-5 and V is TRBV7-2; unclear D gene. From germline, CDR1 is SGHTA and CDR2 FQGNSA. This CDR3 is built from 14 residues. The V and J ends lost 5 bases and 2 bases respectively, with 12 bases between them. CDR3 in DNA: TGTGCCAGCAGCCGAGCCGCTGCACAAGAGACCCAGTACTTC. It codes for CASSRAAAQETQYF.